This is a list of T cell receptor beta chains from one sample in a study of OX40 agonist ivuxolimab in advanced cancers. TCRdb's table, derived via immunoSEQ multiplex PCR, lists solely in-frame clones and lacks some. Of around 25,000 clones listed, 60% to 80% are singletons. This specimen consisted of CD4+ or CD8+ T cells sorted from blood, obtained in a trial of the OX40 agonist ivuxolimab. These receptors were collected from an adult with an advanced solid tumor such as melanoma, head and neck, liver or kidney cancer. Each CDR3 is given with its conserved first and last residue. Each record gives: clone size, V gene, J gene, D gene, CDR3 length, CDR3 DNA, CDR3 protein. The D gene is left open where the match is weak. Rows may omit the clone size; those that give it use once, few, many or a size class.

NA	TRBV6-6	TRBJ2-7	NA	13	TGTGCCAGCAGCCCCTCAGTTGGGCGGGAGCAGTACTTC	CASSPSVGREQYF
few	TRBV6-5	TRBJ2-3	NA	13	TGTGCCAGCGCGCAGGGGTTCCCAGATACGCAGTATTTT	CASAQGFPDTQYF
few	TRBV5-6	TRBJ2-2	NA	15	TGTGCCAGCAGCCTCGGACTACCGAACACCGGGGAGCTGTTTTTT	CASSLGLPNTGELFF
NA	TRBV6-1	TRBJ2-3	TRBD1	17	TGTGCCAGCAGTGAATGGGACAGGACTACCCTCACAGATACGCAGTATTTT	CASSEWDRTTLTDTQYF
few	TRBV11-1	TRBJ1-1	NA	13	TGTGCCAGCTCAGGGTTTATGAGCACTGAAGCTTTCTTT	CASSGFMSTEAFF
NA	TRBV6-1	TRBJ1-5	NA	14	TGTGCCAGCAGTCCCAGTGGGAGCCCCCAGCCCCAGCATTTT	CASSPSGSPQPQHF
few	TRBV11-3	TRBJ2-2	TRBD1	15	TGTGCCAGCAGCCAACAGGGGTCGGGTACCGGGGAGCTGTTTTTT	CASSQQGSGTGELFF
NA	TRBV5-1	TRBJ2-5	TRBD2	15	TGCGCCAGCAGCTTGGGGCTAGCGGGAGTCGAGACCCAGTACTTC	CASSLGLAGVETQYF
NA	TRBV6-9	TRBJ1-3	NA	11	TGTGCCAGCAGTTATGGAAACACCATATATTTT	CASSYGNTIYF
NA	TRBV5-1	TRBJ2-3	TRBD2	15	TGCGCCAGCAGCTTTAGCGGGGGTAGTCTAGATACGCAGTATTTT	CASSFSGGSLDTQYF
NA	TRBV27	TRBJ1-3	NA	15	TGTGCCAGCAGTTTCGCAGGGAGCTCTGGAAACACCATATATTTT	CASSFAGSSGNTIYF
NA	TRBV9	TRBJ2-2	TRBD2	15	TGTGCCAGCAGTAGCGGGAGTTTGAGCACCGGGGAGCTGTTTTTT	CASSSGSLSTGELFF
NA	TRBV7-2	TRBJ2-5	TRBD1	15	TGTGCCAGCAGCTTAGGCAGGGGGAAGCAAGAGACCCAGTACTTC	CASSLGRGKQETQYF
NA	TRBV9	TRBJ1-6	NA	14	TGTGCCAGCAGTAGGGGGGGAGGGAATTCACCCCTCCACTTT	CASSRGGGNSPLHF
few	TRBV7-9	TRBJ2-5	TRBD2	16	TGTGCCAGCAGCTTGGTTACTAGCGGCGACCAAGAGACCCAGTACTTC	CASSLVTSGDQETQYF
few	TRBV27	TRBJ2-3	NA	15	TGTGCCAGCAGCCCCGGGACTTACCCCACAGATACGCAGTATTTT	CASSPGTYPTDTQYF
NA	TRBV10-1	TRBJ2-4	TRBD1	15	TGCGCCAGCAGCAACTCTCGACAGGGCAAAAACATTCAGTACTTC	CASSNSRQGKNIQYF
NA	TRBV7-2	TRBJ1-3	NA	14	TGTGCCAGCAGCTTAAGGATTTCTGGAAACACCATATATTTT	CASSLRISGNTIYF
NA	TRBV7-9	TRBJ1-5	TRBD1	15	TGTGCCAGCAGCCAGGGACAGTTTAGCAATCAGCCCCAGCATTTT	CASSQGQFSNQPQHF
NA	TRBV21-1	TRBJ2-1	NA	12	TGTGCCAGGGGCTTTTCCTACAATGAGCAGTTCTTC	CARGFSYNEQFF
NA	TRBV21-1	TRBJ2-7	NA	15	TGTGCCAGCAGCCCACGCCGGGACAGGGCCTACGAGCAGTACTTC	CASSPRRDRAYEQYF
NA	TRBV5-1	TRBJ2-7	TRBD1	13	TGCGCCAGCAGCTCGAGACAGGGCTACGAGCAGTACTTC	CASSSRQGYEQYF
NA	TRBV9	TRBJ2-1	TRBD2	15	TGTGCCAGCAGCGCACGACTAGCGGTCTACAATGAGCAGTTCTTC	CASSARLAVYNEQFF
once	TRBV19	TRBJ1-5	NA	12	TGTGCCAGTAGTAAGGGGGAGCAGCCCCAGCATTTT	CASSKGEQPQHF
NA	TRBV30	TRBJ1-6	TRBD1	14	TGTGCCTGTCGAGAGACAGGGCCGAATTCACCCCTCCACTTT	CACRETGPNSPLHF
NA	TRBV29-1	TRBJ2-7	NA	14	TGCAGCGTTGAAGATAGGCACAGTAGCTACGAGCAGTACTTC	CSVEDRHSSYEQYF
NA	TRBV11-1	TRBJ1-4	NA	13	TGTGCCAGCACCCCGGGAGGCAGCAGGAAACTGTTTTTT	CASTPGGSRKLFF
NA	TRBV27	TRBJ2-3	TRBD1	16	TGTGCCAGCAGTCGACCTTGGGGACAGGGCACAGATACGCAGTATTTT	CASSRPWGQGTDTQYF